A single TCR beta chain is shown here with its context. Its antigen is unknown. Locally advanced or metastatic urothelial carcinoma was present in patients. The table came from immunoSEQ multiplex PCR; TCRdb's copy has only in-frame clones and leaves some out. The table lists roughly 43,000 clones, about four fifths of them singletons. The source of the sample is a study of PD-L1 blockade in urothelial cancer. Study details: In terms of prior chemotherapy, patients had received 0 to 3 regimens.

With 3 bases removed from V and 4 bases from J, the gap between germline ends came to 8 bases. The length of the CDR3 is 13 residues. Per germline, CDR1 SGHRS and CDR2 YFSETQ. General study findings and limits: At the 3-week point, tumor-associated blood clones expanded more in durable-benefit patients. Better survival was predicted by below-median pretreatment blood TCR clonality.

Material: PBMCs, obtained around atezolizumab (anti-PD-L1) treatment. The chain carries TRBV5-1 and TRBJ2-1, with D maybe TRBD1 (5 bases). The TCR sequence derives from a man aged 65 to 79 with urothelial cancer. The CDR3 is CASSSTVYNEQFF. Here the CDR3 DNA reads TGCGCCAGCAGCTCGACAGTATACAATGAGCAGTTCTTC.